This is a list of T cell receptor beta chains from one sample in a study of blood T cell repertoires in COVID-19. Assay used: immunoSEQ multiplex PCR; TCRdb lists only in-frame clones, some missing. The sample shows a few hundred thousand clones, 75% to 90% of them seen only once. Sequenced input: peripheral blood. The receptors derive from a man between 60 and 75 years old who had recovered from COVID-19. Each CDR3 is given with its conserved first and last residue. A D gene is named only where the DNA matches it firmly. Size tells how often a clone was seen (once, few, many) or the class of an expanded clone, and some rows leave it out.

D	length	size	V	J	DNA	CDR3
TRBD2	17	NA	TRBV5-6	TRBJ2-5	TGTGCCAGCAGCTCGACGGTAGCGGGAGGTGGGCAAGAGACCCAGTACTTC	CASSSTVAGGGQETQYF
TRBD2	16	NA	TRBV18	TRBJ2-7	TGTGCCAGCTCACCAAAGGGACTAGCGGGAGGCTACGAGCAGTACTTC	CASSPKGLAGGYEQYF
TRBD1	15	NA	TRBV5-1	TRBJ1-1	TGCGCCAGCAGCTTGCCCGGGACAGGGAACACTGAAGCTTTCTTT	CASSLPGTGNTEAFF
NA	17	NA	TRBV5-8	TRBJ2-2	TGTGCCAGCAGCTTGGTGACAGGGAGGAAATTCACCGGGGAGCTGTTTTTT	CASSLVTGRKFTGELFF
NA	13	NA	TRBV28	TRBJ1-5	TGTGCCAGCAGTCAGGGGAATTATCAGCCCCAGCATTTT	CASSQGNYQPQHF
TRBD2	13	NA	TRBV11-2	TRBJ2-5	TGTGCCAGCGGGCGGGGGGGCAAGGAGACCCAGTACTTC	CASGRGGKETQYF
NA	11	NA	TRBV20-1	TRBJ1-4	TGCAGTGCTACGTTTTCTGAAAAACTGTTTTTT	CSATFSEKLFF
NA	13	NA	TRBV5-1	TRBJ1-4	TGCGCCAGCAGCTTGCCGACTAATGAAAAACTGTTTTTT	CASSLPTNEKLFF
NA	14	NA	TRBV5-1	TRBJ1-4	TGCGCCAGCAGCTTGGCTCAGGGGACTGAAAAACTGTTTTTT	CASSLAQGTEKLFF
TRBD2	16	once	TRBV5-6	TRBJ2-7	TGTGCCAGCAGCTTGTTGGGTAGCGGGAAGAACAACGAGCAGTACTTC	CASSLLGSGKNNEQYF
NA	13	NA	TRBV29-1	TRBJ1-2	TGCAGCGTTCCTACCCTCAGGGGTGGCGGCTACACCTTC	CSVPTLRGGGYTF
TRBD2	15	NA	TRBV7-3	TRBJ2-5	TGTGCCAGCAGCTTGGGGACTAGCGGGGCGGAGACCCAGTACTTC	CASSLGTSGAETQYF
TRBD2	13	NA	TRBV29-1	TRBJ2-1	TGCAGCGTACAACCTACGGGAGGCAATGAGCAGTTCTTC	CSVQPTGGNEQFF
TRBD2	15	NA	TRBV11-2	TRBJ2-3	TGTGCCAGCAGGTTTAGCGGGGGGTCCACAGATACGCAGTATTTT	CASRFSGGSTDTQYF
NA	13	NA	TRBV12-3/TRBV12-4	TRBJ1-4	TGTGCCAGCAGCCAGGACAGTTTTGAAAAACTGTTTTTT	CASSQDSFEKLFF
NA	12	NA	TRBV5-1	TRBJ2-7	TGCGCCAGCAGCTTTGGCAGCTACGAGCAGTACTTC	CASSFGSYEQYF
NA	15	NA	TRBV2	TRBJ1-2	TGTGCCAGCACCTTAACAGGGTCCCCGTTGGGTGGCTACACCTTC	CASTLTGSPLGGYTF
TRBD1	13	NA	TRBV6-5	TRBJ2-5	TGTGCCAGCAGATACGACAGGGGAGAGACCCAGTACTTC	CASRYDRGETQYF
NA	14	once	TRBV6-5	TRBJ1-1	TGTGCCAGCAGTTACGCCGGGGAAAACACTGAAGCTTTCTTT	CASSYAGENTEAFF
NA	17	NA	TRBV9	TRBJ1-4	TGTGCCAGCAGCGTCTCCGCCGGCGGGGCTACTAATGAAAAACTGTTTTTT	CASSVSAGGATNEKLFF
TRBD1	13	NA	TRBV5-8	TRBJ1-1	TGTGCCAGCAGCTTGGTACAGGGGGCTTGGGCTTTCTTT	CASSLVQGAWAFF
NA	18	NA	TRBV24-1	TRBJ2-7	TGTGCCACCAGTGATTTTGGACCTAGGGACATATATTCCTACGAGCAGTACTTC	CATSDFGPRDIYSYEQYF
NA	15	NA	TRBV3-1/TRBV3-2	TRBJ2-3	TGTGCCAGCAGCCAAGATATAGTGTCGGGAGATACGCAGTATTTT	CASSQDIVSGDTQYF
NA	14	NA	TRBV6-5	TRBJ1-1	TGTGCCAGCAGACCACAGGGAGTAGGCACTGAAGCTTTCTTT	CASRPQGVGTEAFF
TRBD1	14	once	TRBV19	TRBJ1-5	TGTGCCAGCACCCAGGGGGCCGGATATCAGCCCCAGCATTTT	CASTQGAGYQPQHF
NA	16	few	TRBV7-2	TRBJ1-6	TGTGCCAGCAGCTTATACAGGACGACCTATAATTCACCCCTCCACTTT	CASSLYRTTYNSPLHF
TRBD1	13	once	TRBV7-8	TRBJ2-7	TGTGCCATACAGGGGCCCTCAGGGTACGAGCAGTACTTC	CAIQGPSGYEQYF
TRBD1	16	NA	TRBV18	TRBJ2-1	TGTGCCAGCTCATTTAGGACAGGGATTAGCCGCGATGAGCAGTTCTTC	CASSFRTGISRDEQFF
TRBD1	13	NA	TRBV30	TRBJ2-7	TGTGCCTGGCAAGGACAGGGGGGGTACGAGCAGTACTTC	CAWQGQGGYEQYF
NA	14	NA	TRBV6-5	TRBJ1-6	TGTGCCACCAGTCCGAGCTCCTATAATTCACCCCTCCACTTT	CATSPSSYNSPLHF
NA	13	NA	TRBV6-5	TRBJ1-2	TGTGCCAGCAGAAACGACAGGTCATATGGCTACACCTTC	CASRNDRSYGYTF
TRBD2	19	NA	TRBV11-2	TRBJ2-3	TGTGCCAGCAGCTTAGGCGGGACTAGCAGATCACGAGGGACAGATACGCAGTATTTT	CASSLGGTSRSRGTDTQYF
NA	13	NA	TRBV27	TRBJ1-1	TGTGCCAGCAGTTCCAGGGTCGTTGGTGTAACTTTCTTT	CASSSRVVGVTFF
NA	16	NA	TRBV6-5	TRBJ2-7	TGTGCCAGCAGTTACTCGAGGGGGCGGGGCCCCTACGAGCAGTACTTC	CASSYSRGRGPYEQYF
NA	13	NA	TRBV10-3	TRBJ1-5	TGTGCCATCAGTACGGGACAAGATCAGCCCCAGCATTTT	CAISTGQDQPQHF
NA	13	NA	TRBV4-1	TRBJ2-2	TGCGCCAGCAGCCCCCGGGGGACCGGGGAGCTGTTTTTT	CASSPRGTGELFF
NA	17	NA	TRBV27	TRBJ2-1	TGTGCCAGCAGCCTCCGCCCTGACAGGAGCTCCTACAATGAGCAGTTCTTC	CASSLRPDRSSYNEQFF
TRBD1	15	few	TRBV11-2	TRBJ2-2	TGTGCCAGCAATTCCATTCTACAGGGGCCCGGGGAGCTGTTTTTT	CASNSILQGPGELFF
NA	15	once	TRBV3-1/TRBV3-2	TRBJ2-7	TGTGCCAGCAGCCAAGACGCGGGGCGCCCCTACGAGCAGTACTTC	CASSQDAGRPYEQYF
NA	13	NA	TRBV27	TRBJ2-5	TGTGCCAGCAGCGGCTGGGGGAGGGAGACCCAGTACTTC	CASSGWGRETQYF
NA	15	NA	TRBV19	TRBJ1-6	TGTGCCAGTAGCAGGGGAGATGGTGCTAATTCACCCCTCCACTTT	CASSRGDGANSPLHF
TRBD1	17	NA	TRBV6-1	TRBJ2-2	TGTGCCAGCAGTGATACAGGGGGCCCCCCTGGGACCGGGGAGCTGTTTTTT	CASSDTGGPPGTGELFF
NA	16	NA	TRBV11-2	TRBJ2-3	TGTGCCAGCAGCTTAGGGACAGCCCTTAGCACAGATACGCAGTATTTT	CASSLGTALSTDTQYF
NA	15	once	TRBV7-3	TRBJ2-1	TGTGCCAGCAGCCCAACAGGGATCTTCTACAATGAGCAGTTCTTC	CASSPTGIFYNEQFF
TRBD2	16	NA	TRBV7-2	TRBJ2-3	TGTGCCAGCAGCTTCGCGGGGGGAGCTAGCACAGATACGCAGTATTTT	CASSFAGGASTDTQYF
TRBD2	17	few	TRBV4-1	TRBJ2-3	TGCGCCAGCAGCCAAGACTATCAGCGGGGGAGCACAGATACGCAGTATTTT	CASSQDYQRGSTDTQYF
TRBD1	12	NA	TRBV7-9	TRBJ1-1	TGTGCCAGCAGCCTGGGACAGCCTGAAGCTTTCTTT	CASSLGQPEAFF
TRBD1	15	NA	TRBV7-8	TRBJ2-3	TGTGCCAGCAGCACAACAGGGGTCGGCACAGATACGCAGTATTTT	CASSTTGVGTDTQYF
TRBD1	16	NA	TRBV6-1	TRBJ1-6	TGTGCCAGCAGTGATTGGGACAGGGGGCATGGTTCACCCCTCCACTTT	CASSDWDRGHGSPLHF
NA	15	NA	TRBV13	TRBJ2-7	TGTGCCAGCAGCTCCAGGCGGGGGCCCTCCTACGAGCAGTACTTC	CASSSRRGPSYEQYF
NA	13	NA	TRBV6-5	TRBJ1-3	TGTGCCAGCAGAAGGGGGTCTGGAAACACCATATATTTT	CASRRGSGNTIYF
NA	11	NA	TRBV29-1	TRBJ1-2	TGCAGCGTTCAGGGGTTGTCAGGCTACACCTTC	CSVQGLSGYTF
TRBD2	15	once	TRBV14	TRBJ2-3	TGTGCCAGCAGCCAAGATAAGGTAGCGGGAAGAGCGCTTGATTTT	CASSQDKVAGRALDF
NA	16	NA	TRBV6-6	TRBJ2-5	TGTGCCAGCAGTTACTCCGGGACGGGAGCCCAAGAGACCCAGTACTTC	CASSYSGTGAQETQYF
NA	13	NA	TRBV12-3/TRBV12-4	TRBJ2-5	TGTGCCAGCAGTCGGGACTCCGGGGAGACCCAGTACTTC	CASSRDSGETQYF